A single count supports the clone carrying this TCR beta chain. Its cognate antigen is unknown. The data are from a study of shared clonotypes between healthy human individuals. Study observations and caveats: Estimated richness was generally greater in naive than memory subsets.

From germline, CDR1 is SGHNT and CDR2 YYREEE (reference sequence). CDR3 size: 14 residues. V lost 2 bases to trimming and J lost 8 bases, with 11 bases between them. Libraries were prepared by immunoSEQ multiplex PCR; TCRdb keeps only in-frame clonotypes and omits some of them. The data show some 2.1 million clones, over 85% seen once. Sequencing was done on a sample of naive CD4+ T cells sorted from blood. The subset is: CD45RA+ positively selected. This sequence originates from a man aged 18 to 30 in good health. The J gene is TRBJ1-6, the V gene TRBV5-4; no firm D call. CDR3 in amino acids: CASSLFDRDSPLHF. CDR3 sequence (DNA): TGTGCCAGCAGCTTATTTGATAGGGATTCACCCCTCCACTTT. Full variable domain (rest looked up from reference TRBV5-4 and TRBJ1-6): ETGVTQSPTHLIKTRGQQVTLRCSSQSGHNTVSWYQQALGQGPQFIFQYYREEENGRGNFPPRFSGLQFPNYSSELNVNALELDDSALYLCASSLFDRDSPLHFGNGTRLTVT.